These 26 T cell receptor beta chains were sequenced from one sample in a study of T cell repertoires in cytomegalovirus infection. TCRdb re-analysed the reads in MiXCR, keeping a single row per CDR3 protein. The sample holds about 920,000 distinct CDR3 sequences, 25% to 40% seen once. For these receptors, no antigen is known. The material was cultured CD8+ T cells from PBMCs, obtained from culture after CMV antigen stimulation. All receptors derive from a human donor in good health (CMV status not recorded). Some clones in this sample may be carry-over from other donors' samples.

CDR3 sequence reads: CASSRPYRENTEAFF. The CDR3 DNA reads as TGTGCCAGCAGCCGCCCCTACAGGGAGAACACTGAAGCTTTCTTT. J is TRBJ1-1 and V is TRBV7-8, with a possible D match to TRBD1 (6 bases). CDR3 size: 15 residues. The germline V and J ends were trimmed by 5 bases and 1 base, with 14 bases remaining between them. Per the germline V gene, CDR1 is SGHVS and CDR2 is FQNEAQ.

This chain joins TRBV19 and TRBJ2-7; 11 nucleotides align to TRBD2. CDR3 length equals 18 residues. The junction had 14 bases not matched to a gene; V was cut back by 6 bases and J by 1 base. Germline values: CDR1 LNHDA, CDR2 SQIVND (reference sequence). The CDR3 DNA is TGTGCCAGTAGGTCCAGGATACGCGGGACTAGCGGATCCTACGAGCAGTACTTC. As protein: CASRSRIRGTSGSYEQYF.

This clonotype has a handful of counts. The rearrangement uses TRBV7-9 and TRBJ1-1; D remains unclear. The length of the CDR3 is 16 residues. Germline-derived CDR1 and CDR2 are SEHNR and FQNEAQ (reference sequence). V was trimmed by 5 bases and J by 0 bases, leaving 16 bases between them. CDR3 in DNA: TGTGCCAGCAGCCCGGAGGAGGGAAGGGTGAACACTGAAGCTTTCTTT. The encoded protein is CASSPEEGRVNTEAFF.

This clonotype occurred a few times. The gene calls are TRBV7-6 and TRBJ2-7; D is uncertain. The V gene's germline CDR1 is SGHVS and CDR2 FNYEAQ. The CDR3 has 12 amino acids. V was clipped by 5 bases and J by 1 base, with 6 bases between them. The DNA of the CDR3 is TGTGCCAGCAGCCACTTATCCTACGAGCAGTACTTC. This codes for CASSHLSYEQYF.

The gene calls are TRBV12-3 or TRBV12-4 and TRBJ2-5, with D maybe TRBD2 (6 bases). Trimming took off 4 bases at V and 0 bases at J, with 12 bases between the two ends. The CDR3 sequence is 15 residues long. The CDR3 nucleotides are TGTGCCAGCAGTTCTAGCGCCTGGTACCAAGAGACCCAGTACTTC. Its protein is CASSSSAWYQETQYF.

The chain links TRBV10-3 to TRBJ2-7; D perhaps matches TRBD1 (5 bases). Trimming took off 3 bases at V and 0 bases at J, with 9 bases between the two ends. This CDR3 comprises 14 residues. CDR1 is ENHRY and CDR2 is SYGVKD in the germline V gene. CDR3 DNA sequence: TGTGCCATCAGTGACAGGGCAAACTCCTACGAGCAGTACTTC. This sequence encodes CAISDRANSYEQYF.

The J gene is TRBJ1-6, the V gene TRBV28; 7 bases align to TRBD1. The CDR3 runs 16 residues. CDR1 MDHEN and CDR2 SYDVKM come from the germline V gene. V shed 1 base, J shed 5 bases, and the junction held 5 bases outside the gene matches. CDR3 coding DNA: TGTGCCAGCAGTTTATTAGGGGGCGTTAATAATTCACCCCTCCACTTT. This translates into CASSLLGGVNNSPLHF.

Ten or more counts support this clonotype. The DNA of the CDR3 is TGTGCCAGCAGCTCCCTCAGGGTCCACACTGAAGCTTTCTTT. This sequence encodes CASSSLRVHTEAFF. The genes are TRBV7-8 and TRBJ1-1; weak D call: TRBD1 (5 bases). This CDR3 spans 14 amino acids. The germline V gene encodes CDR1 SGHVS and CDR2 FQNEAQ. V was clipped by 4 bases and J by 3 bases, with 12 bases between them.

The chain carries TRBV7-9 and TRBJ2-5; D not certain. V gave up 6 bases and J gave up 4 bases, with 15 bases separating them. In germline, CDR1 is SEHNR, CDR2 FQNEAQ (reference sequence). This CDR3 region has 14 residues. CDR3 nucleotide sequence: TGTGCCAGCAGTGATACTAAAGGACGAGAGACCCAGTACTTC. Protein: CASSDTKGRETQYF.

The chain has TRBV10-1 and TRBJ1-1, with D possibly matching TRBD1 (6 bases). The CDR3 sequence is 16 residues long. V was pared by 3 bases and J by 4 bases, with 18 bases between. Germline lookup yields CDR1 WNHNN and CDR2 SYGVQD (reference sequence). CDR3 in DNA: TGCGCCAGCAGTGAACTCTTCAGGGGCGGCAGCACTGAAGCTTTCTTT. Translating it yields CASSELFRGGSTEAFF.

The table lists this clonotype with a count of one. The gene calls are TRBV20-1 and TRBJ2-5; D call uncertain. V lost 0 bases, J lost 3 bases, and 17 bases lay in between. This CDR3 spans 16 amino acids. The germline CDR1 and CDR2 sequences are DFQATT and SNEGSKA (reference sequence). CDR3 nucleotide sequence: TGCAGTGCTAGAGATTGGAACCGGGCTTCGAAAGAGACCCAGTACTTC. It is translated as CSARDWNRASKETQYF.

This chain uses TRBV12-3 or TRBV12-4 with TRBJ2-5; D gene uncertain. The CDR3 is 14 residues long. Trimming shortened V by 6 bases and J by 3 bases, and 14 bases separated the two germline ends. The CDR3 coding sequence is TGTGCCAGCAGCCCAACCGGGCCAGAAGAGACCCAGTACTTC. Translating gives CASSPTGPEETQYF.

This clonotype was detected only a few times. The gene calls are TRBV6-5 and TRBJ2-3, with 8 bases that match TRBD1. J lost 0 bases, V lost 2 bases, and 4 bases had no gene match. Germline loops: CDR1 MNHEY, CDR2 SVGAGI. The CDR3 runs to 16 residues. Here the CDR3 DNA reads TGTGCCAGCAGTTACCACAGGGGGGCTAGCACAGATACGCAGTATTTT. Protein sequence: CASSYHRGASTDTQYF.

This clonotype has a handful of counts. The chain joins TRBV6-5 to TRBJ1-5, with 8 nucleotides matching TRBD1. The CDR3 runs 15 residues. J lost 4 bases, V lost 5 bases, and 7 bases had no gene match. Looked up from germline, CDR1 is MNHEY and CDR2 is SVGAGI. DNA of the CDR3: TGTGCCAGCAGTCCCACAGGGGGGATGAATCAGCCCCAGCATTTT. Its protein product is CASSPTGGMNQPQHF.

The CDR3 DNA sequence: TGTGCCAACAGCCGCGGGACTAGCGACGAGCAGTACGTC. As protein: CANSRGTSDEQYV. The genes are TRBV7-3 and TRBJ2-7; 10 bases line up with TRBD2. Germline V lookup: CDR1 SGHTA, CDR2 FQGTGA. The CDR3 contains 13 residues.

As for this clonotype: No conserved phenylalanine or tryptophan ends this CDR3, so it is likely a read error. The chain couples TRBV27 to TRBJ1-1, with 9 bases aligning to TRBD1. Germline V lookup: CDR1 MNHEY, CDR2 SMNVEV (reference sequence). The CDR3 has 14 residues. V was clipped by 4 bases and J by 5 bases; unmatched bases: 5. This CDR3 reads CASSWGDRGTEAFL. The CDR3 DNA reads TGTGCCAGCAGTTGGGGAGACAGGGGGACTGAAGCTTTCCTT.

This chain joins TRBV4-1 and TRBJ1-1, with 7 bases matching TRBD1. The length of the CDR3 is 15 residues. From germline, CDR1 is MGHRA and CDR2 YSYEKL. The ends lost 4 bases at V and 11 bases at J; junction bases unmatched: 16. CDR3 coding DNA: TGCGCCAGCAGCCTCCCTGGGGGAGGGGGCCTGGAGGCTTTCTTT. It translates to CASSLPGGGGLEAFF.

The chain has TRBV6-6 and TRBJ1-6; no firm D call. Between the trimmed V and J ends, which lost 7 bases and 4 bases, there was a span of 5 bases. From germline, CDR1 is MNHNY and CDR2 SVGAGI (reference sequence). CDR3 length: 12 amino acids. CDR3 sequence (DNA): TGTGCCAGCATCCATTATAATTCACCCCTCCACTTT. Translation: CASIHYNSPLHF.

The rearrangement links TRBV25-1 to TRBJ2-7; the D is unclear. This CDR3 has 12 residues. Germline V gene sequence: CDR1 MGHDK, CDR2 SYGVNS. The V and J ends lost 5 bases and 7 bases respectively, with 12 bases between them. This chain's CDR3 is CASSLGVVEQYV. CDR3 nucleotide sequence: TGTGCCAGCAGTCTTGGCGTAGTAGAGCAGTACGTC.

This clonotype was detected a few times. V usage is TRBV6-5 and J usage is TRBJ1-1; no reliable D call. This CDR3 spans 13 amino acids. Germline V gene lookup returns CDR1 MNHEY and CDR2 SVGAGI. V lost 6 bases, J lost 1 base, and 9 bases lay in between. The CDR3, as DNA: TGTGCCAGCAGGTACGACGGGAACACTGAAGCTTTCTTT. Its translation is CASRYDGNTEAFF.

This chain connects TRBV7-6 to TRBJ1-1; D unclear. V gave up 5 bases and J gave up 1 base, with 8 bases separating them. This CDR3 is built from 13 residues. Germline CDR1 SGHVS, CDR2 FNYEAQ. The CDR3 here is CASSPPWNTEAFF. DNA of the CDR3: TGTGCCAGCAGCCCCCCCTGGAACACTGAAGCTTTCTTT.

This clonotype was recorded a few times. The genes are TRBV7-6 and TRBJ2-1; D unresolved. The V gene's germline CDR1 is SGHVS and CDR2 FNYEAQ. The CDR3 is 13 amino acids. The V and J ends lost 4 bases and 8 bases respectively, with 12 bases between them. CDR3 nucleotides: TGTGCCAGCAGCTCGATTCCCACTGATGAGCAGTTCTTC. Its translation is CASSSIPTDEQFF.

The genes are TRBV5-1 and TRBJ1-1; 8 bases are shared with TRBD1. Trimming removed 6 bases from V and 5 bases from J; junction bases left unmatched: 9. The CDR3 is 14 amino acids. The germline V gene encodes CDR1 SGHRS and CDR2 YFSETQ. The CDR3 loop is CASKLAGGGTEAFF. The DNA for the CDR3 is TGCGCCAGCAAATTAGCAGGGGGCGGTACTGAAGCTTTCTTT.

The chain links TRBV13 to TRBJ1-2; D unresolved. Trimming cost V 1 base and J 0 bases, with 9 bases left between them. The CDR3 has 15 amino acids. Germline loops: CDR1 PRHDT, CDR2 FYEKMQ (reference sequence). The CDR3 DNA reads TGTGCCAGCAGCTTAGATGGCAAATCTAACTATGGCTACACCTTC. As protein: CASSLDGKSNYGYTF.

This chain links TRBV14 with TRBJ1-2; D not certain. This CDR3 has 19 amino acids. Between the trimmed V and J ends, which lost 1 base and 6 bases, there was a span of 27 bases. Germline loops: CDR1 SGHDN, CDR2 FVKESK. In nucleotides, the CDR3 is TGTGCCAGCAGCCAAGCGTTGATCGGGTCCATGATGACATGGGATGGCTACACCTTC. It is translated as CASSQALIGSMMTWDGYTF.

This clonotype was picked up a small number of times. The chain uses TRBV18 and TRBJ2-3; a possible D gene is TRBD1 (6 bases). The germline CDR1 and CDR2 sequences are KGHSH and LQKENI. This CDR3 region has 15 residues. V lost 0 bases to trimming and J lost 1 base, with 8 bases between them. The CDR3 here is CASSPPTGRTDTQYF. As DNA, the CDR3 is TGTGCCAGCTCACCACCTACAGGGCGCACAGATACGCAGTATTTT.